This TCR beta chain was identified during a study of cytomegalovirus exposure and HLA in healthy donors. Concerning this clone itself: Its antigen is unidentified.

The PCR employed 60 Vbeta primers together with 13 Jbeta primers. Assay used: immunoSEQ multiplex PCR; TCRdb lists only in-frame clones, some missing. The table has about 140,000 clones, over 60% seen once. Study observations and caveats: Cytomegalovirus-associated status was assigned to roughly 160 TCR beta chains. Among the most significant clusters, several appeared linked to common viral pathogens in a later analysis.

The CDR3 is made up of 14 amino acids. V was clipped by 1 base and J by 2 bases, with 8 bases between them. The V gene's germline CDR1 is MNHEY and CDR2 SVGAGI. The chain employs TRBV6-5 and TRBJ1-1; D is undetermined. The sample comprised PBMCs. The sequence was collected from a male donor in good health and CMV-seropositive. CDR3 DNA sequence: TGTGCCAGCAGTTACTTAGGCGGTAACACTGAAGCTTTCTTT. This encodes CASSYLGGNTEAFF.